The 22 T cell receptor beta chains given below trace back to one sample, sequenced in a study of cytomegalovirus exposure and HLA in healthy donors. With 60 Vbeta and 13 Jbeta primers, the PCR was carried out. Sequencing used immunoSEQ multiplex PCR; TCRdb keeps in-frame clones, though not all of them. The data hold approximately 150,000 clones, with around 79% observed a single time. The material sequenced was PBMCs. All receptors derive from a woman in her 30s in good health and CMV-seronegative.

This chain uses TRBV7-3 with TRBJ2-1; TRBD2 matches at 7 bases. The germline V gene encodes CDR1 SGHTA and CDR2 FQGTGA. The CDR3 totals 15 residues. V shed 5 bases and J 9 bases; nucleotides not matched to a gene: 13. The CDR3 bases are TGTGCCAGCAGCCCCCCCAACGGGGGGTGGGGTGAGCAGTTCTTC. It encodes CASSPPNGGWGEQFF.

CDR3 sequence (DNA): TGCGCCAGCAGCTTGTGGCCAGGGGAAAACCAGCCCCAGCATTTT. It is translated as CASSLWPGENQPQHF. The chain recombines TRBV5-1 with TRBJ1-5; tentative D call: TRBD1 (6 bases). The V gene lost 1 base and the J gene lost 7 bases, with 15 bases spanning the gap. CDR3 length: 15 residues. Germline V gene data show CDR1 as SGHRS and CDR2 as YFSETQ.

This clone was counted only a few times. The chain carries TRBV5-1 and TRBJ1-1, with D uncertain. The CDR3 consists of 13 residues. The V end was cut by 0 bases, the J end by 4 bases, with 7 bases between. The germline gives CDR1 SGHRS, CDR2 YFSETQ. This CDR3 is CASSLAAGTEAFF. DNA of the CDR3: TGCGCCAGCAGCTTGGCTGCGGGCACTGAAGCTTTCTTT.

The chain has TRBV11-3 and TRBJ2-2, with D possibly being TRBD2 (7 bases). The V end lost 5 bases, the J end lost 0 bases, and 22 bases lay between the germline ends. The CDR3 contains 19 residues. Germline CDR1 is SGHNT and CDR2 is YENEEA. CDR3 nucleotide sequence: TGTGCCAGCAGCCCGGCCAAGGGAGGGGGGGGACCGAACACCGGGGAGCTGTTTTTT. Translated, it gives CASSPAKGGGGPNTGELFF.

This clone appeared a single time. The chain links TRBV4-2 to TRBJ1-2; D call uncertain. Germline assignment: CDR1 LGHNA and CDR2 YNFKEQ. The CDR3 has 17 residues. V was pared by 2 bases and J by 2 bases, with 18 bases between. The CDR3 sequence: CASSQRSSDLGNYGYTF. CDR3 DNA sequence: TGTGCCAGCAGCCAAAGGTCGTCCGACCTAGGAAACTATGGCTACACCTTC.

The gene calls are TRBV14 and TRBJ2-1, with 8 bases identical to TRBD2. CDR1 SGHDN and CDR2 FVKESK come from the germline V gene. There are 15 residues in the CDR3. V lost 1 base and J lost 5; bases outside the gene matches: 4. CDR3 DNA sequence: TGTGCCAGCAGCCAAGCGGGGGGGGCGAACAATGAGCAGTTCTTC. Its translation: CASSQAGGANNEQFF.

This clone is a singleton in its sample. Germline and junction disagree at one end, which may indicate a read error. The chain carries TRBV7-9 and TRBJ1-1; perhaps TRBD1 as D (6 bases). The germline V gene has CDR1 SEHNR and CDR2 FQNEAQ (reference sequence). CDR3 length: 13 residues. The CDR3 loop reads CSSSSNRATEAFF. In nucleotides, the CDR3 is TGTTCCAGCAGCTCTAACAGGGCTACTGAAGCTTTCTTT.

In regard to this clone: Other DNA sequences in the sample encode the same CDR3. In DNA, the CDR3 is TGTGCCAGCAGCGACCTAGCGCTGAAGACTAGCACAGATACGCAGTATTTT. Protein: CASSDLALKTSTDTQYF. This chain uses TRBV2 with TRBJ2-3; TRBD2 might be the D (6 bases). V lost 6 bases and J lost 0, with 19 bases in between. The CDR3 loop spans 17 amino acids. CDR1 is SNHLY, CDR2 FYNNEI, per germline.

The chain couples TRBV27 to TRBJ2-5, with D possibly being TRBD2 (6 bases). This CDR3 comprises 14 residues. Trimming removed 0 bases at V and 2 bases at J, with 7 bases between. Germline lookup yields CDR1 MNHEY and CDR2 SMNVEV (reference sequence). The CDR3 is CASSLSGGQETQYF. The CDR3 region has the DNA TGTGCCAGCAGTTTATCGGGGGGACAAGAGACCCAGTACTTC.

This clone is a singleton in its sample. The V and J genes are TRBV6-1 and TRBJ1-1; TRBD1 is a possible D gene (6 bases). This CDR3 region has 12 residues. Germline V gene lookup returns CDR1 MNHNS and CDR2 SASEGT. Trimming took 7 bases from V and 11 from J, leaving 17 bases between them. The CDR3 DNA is TGTGCCAGCACCGCCGGGCAGGGGCTCGCTTTCTTT. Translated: CASTAGQGLAFF.

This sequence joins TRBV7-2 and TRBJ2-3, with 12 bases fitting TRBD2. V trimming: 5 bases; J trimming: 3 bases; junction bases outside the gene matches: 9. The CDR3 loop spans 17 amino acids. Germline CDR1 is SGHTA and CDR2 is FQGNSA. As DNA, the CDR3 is TGTGCCAGCAGCATCCCTCTAGCGGGGGGGAGAACAGATACGCAGTATTTT. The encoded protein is CASSIPLAGGRTDTQYF.

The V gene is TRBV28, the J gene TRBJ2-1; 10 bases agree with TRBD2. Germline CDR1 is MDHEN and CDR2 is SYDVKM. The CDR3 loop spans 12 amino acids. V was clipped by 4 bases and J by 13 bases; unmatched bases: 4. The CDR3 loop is CASSYGLAVQFF. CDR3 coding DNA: TGTGCCAGCAGTTATGGACTAGCGGTACAGTTCTTC.

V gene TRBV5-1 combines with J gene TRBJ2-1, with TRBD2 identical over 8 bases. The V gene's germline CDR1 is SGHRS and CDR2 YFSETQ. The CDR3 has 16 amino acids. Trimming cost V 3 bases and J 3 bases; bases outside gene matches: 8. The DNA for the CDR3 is TGCGCCAGCAGCTCCGGGACTAGTCTTGGCTACAATGAGCAGTTCTTC. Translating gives CASSSGTSLGYNEQFF.

In nucleotides, the CDR3 is TGTGCCAGCAGCCAAGTAACTAGCGGGGGTCAGAGCTCCTACAATGAGCAGTTCTTC. Translating it yields CASSQVTSGGQSSYNEQFF. The rearrangement uses TRBV4-2 and TRBJ2-1; 11 bases map to TRBD2. CDR3 size: 19 residues. From germline, CDR1 is LGHNA and CDR2 YNFKEQ. J lost 0 bases, V lost 1 base, and 8 bases had no gene match.

The CDR3 bases are TGTGCCAGCAGCTTAGACGGACAGGGAGGTATCCGGGGCTACACCTTC. It is translated as CASSLDGQGGIRGYTF. The V call is TRBV7-2, the J call TRBJ1-2, with 8 bases aligning to TRBD1. The trim removed 1 base at V and 8 bases at J, leaving 12 bases unmatched. CDR3 length equals 16 residues. Germline-derived CDR1 and CDR2 are SGHTA and FQGNSA.

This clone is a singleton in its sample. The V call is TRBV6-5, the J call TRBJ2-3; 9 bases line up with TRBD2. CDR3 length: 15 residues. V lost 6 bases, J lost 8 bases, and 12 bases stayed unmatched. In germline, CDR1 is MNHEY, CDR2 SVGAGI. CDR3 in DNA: TGTGCCAGCAGACAGCAGCCTAGCGGGGTAGGTACGCAGTATTTT. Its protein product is CASRQQPSGVGTQYF.

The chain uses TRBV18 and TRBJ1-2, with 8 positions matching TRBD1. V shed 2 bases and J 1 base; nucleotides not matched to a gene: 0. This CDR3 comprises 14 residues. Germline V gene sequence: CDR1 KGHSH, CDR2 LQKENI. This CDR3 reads CASSPGQGNYGYTF. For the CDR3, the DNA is TGTGCCAGCTCACCAGGACAGGGTAACTATGGCTACACCTTC.

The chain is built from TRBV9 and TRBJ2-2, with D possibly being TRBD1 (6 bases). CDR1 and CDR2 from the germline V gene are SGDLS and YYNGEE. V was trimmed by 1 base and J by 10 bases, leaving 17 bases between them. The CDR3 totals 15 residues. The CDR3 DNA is TGTGCCAGCAGCGTACCTACAGGGCTTTCCGAGGAGCTGTTTTTT. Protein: CASSVPTGLSEELFF. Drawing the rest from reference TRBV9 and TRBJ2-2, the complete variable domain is DSGVTQTPKHLITATGQRVTLRCSPRSGDLSVYWYQQSLDQGLQFLIQYYNGEERAKGNILERFSAQQFPDLHSELNLSSLELGDSALYFCASSVPTGLSEELFFGEGSRLTVL.

DNA for the CDR3: TGTGCCAGCAGCGTAGTTAGCGGAGCGAACACCGGGGAGCTGTTTTTT. Protein sequence: CASSVVSGANTGELFF. The J gene is TRBJ2-2, the V gene TRBV9; a weak D match, TRBD2 (6 bases). The CDR3 is made up of 16 amino acids. V was cut by 0 bases and J by 0 bases, with 9 bases left in between. CDR1 is SGDLS, CDR2 YYNGEE, per germline.

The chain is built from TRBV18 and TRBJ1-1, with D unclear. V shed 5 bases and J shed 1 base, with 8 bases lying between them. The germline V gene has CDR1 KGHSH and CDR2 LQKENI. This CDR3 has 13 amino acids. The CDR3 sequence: CASSYGGNTEAFF. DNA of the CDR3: TGTGCCAGCTCATACGGAGGGAACACTGAAGCTTTCTTT.

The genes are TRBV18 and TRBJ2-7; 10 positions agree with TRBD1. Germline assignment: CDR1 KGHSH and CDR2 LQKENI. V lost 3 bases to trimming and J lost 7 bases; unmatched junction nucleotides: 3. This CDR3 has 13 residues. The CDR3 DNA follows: TGTGCCAGCTCACCCCGGGACAGGGGTGAGCAGTACTTC. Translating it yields CASSPRDRGEQYF.

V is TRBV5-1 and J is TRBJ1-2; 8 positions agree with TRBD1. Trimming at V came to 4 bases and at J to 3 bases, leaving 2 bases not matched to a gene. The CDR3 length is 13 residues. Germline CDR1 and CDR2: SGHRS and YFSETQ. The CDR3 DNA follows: TGCGCCAGCAGCGCGACAGGGGACTATGGCTACACCTTC. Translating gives CASSATGDYGYTF.